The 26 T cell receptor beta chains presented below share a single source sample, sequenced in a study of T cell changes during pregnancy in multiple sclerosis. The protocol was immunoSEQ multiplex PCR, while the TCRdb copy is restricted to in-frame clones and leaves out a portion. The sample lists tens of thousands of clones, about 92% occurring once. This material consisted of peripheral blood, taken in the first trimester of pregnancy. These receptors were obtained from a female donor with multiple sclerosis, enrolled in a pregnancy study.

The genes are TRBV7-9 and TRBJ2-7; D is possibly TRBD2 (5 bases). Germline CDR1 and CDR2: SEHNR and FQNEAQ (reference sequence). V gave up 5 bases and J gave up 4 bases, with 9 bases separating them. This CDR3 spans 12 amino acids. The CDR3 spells CASSRGRYEQYF. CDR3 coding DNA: TGTGCCAGCAGCCGGGGTCGGTACGAGCAGTACTTC. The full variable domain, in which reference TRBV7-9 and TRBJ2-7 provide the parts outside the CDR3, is DTGVSQNPRHKITKRGQNVTFRCDPISEHNRLYWYRQTLGQGPEFLTYFQNEAQLEKSRLLSDRFSAERPKGSFSTLEIQRTEQGDSAMYLCASSRGRYEQYFGPGTRLTVT.

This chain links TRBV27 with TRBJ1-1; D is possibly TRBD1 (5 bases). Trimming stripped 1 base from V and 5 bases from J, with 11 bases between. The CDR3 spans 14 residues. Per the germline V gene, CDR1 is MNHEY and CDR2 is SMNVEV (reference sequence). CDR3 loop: CASSLFTGGTEAFF. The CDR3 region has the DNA TGTGCCAGCAGTTTATTTACAGGTGGTACTGAAGCTTTCTTT.

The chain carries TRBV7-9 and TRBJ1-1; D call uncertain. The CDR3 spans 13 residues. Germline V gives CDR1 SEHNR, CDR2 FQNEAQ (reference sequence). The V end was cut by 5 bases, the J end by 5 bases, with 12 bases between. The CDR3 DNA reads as TGTGCCAGCAGCCTCGACGAGGGAACTGAAGCTTTCTTT. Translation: CASSLDEGTEAFF.

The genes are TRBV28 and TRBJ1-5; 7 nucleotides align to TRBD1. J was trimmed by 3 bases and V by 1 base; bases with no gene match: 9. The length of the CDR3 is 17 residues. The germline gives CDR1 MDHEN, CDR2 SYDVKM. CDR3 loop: CASSLSTQGTANQPQHF. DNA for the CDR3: TGTGCCAGCAGTTTATCCACCCAAGGGACAGCCAATCAGCCCCAGCATTTT.

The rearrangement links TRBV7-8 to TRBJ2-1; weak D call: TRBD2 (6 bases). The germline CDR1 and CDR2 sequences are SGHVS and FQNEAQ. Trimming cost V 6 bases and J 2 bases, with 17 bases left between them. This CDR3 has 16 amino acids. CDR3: CASSVIGGATYNEQFF. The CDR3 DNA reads TGTGCCAGCAGTGTTATCGGAGGGGCCACCTACAATGAGCAGTTCTTC.

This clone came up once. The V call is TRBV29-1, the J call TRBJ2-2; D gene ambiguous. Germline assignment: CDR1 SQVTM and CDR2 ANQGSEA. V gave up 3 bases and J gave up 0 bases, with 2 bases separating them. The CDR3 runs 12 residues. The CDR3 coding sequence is TGCAGCGTTGACTCGAACACCGGGGAGCTGTTTTTT. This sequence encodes CSVDSNTGELFF.

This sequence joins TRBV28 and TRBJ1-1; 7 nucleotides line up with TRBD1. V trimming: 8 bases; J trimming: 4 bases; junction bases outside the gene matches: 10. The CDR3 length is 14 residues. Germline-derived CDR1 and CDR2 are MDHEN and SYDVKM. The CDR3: CASHTNRGLTEAFF. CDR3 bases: TGTGCCAGCCATACTAACAGGGGACTCACTGAAGCTTTCTTT.

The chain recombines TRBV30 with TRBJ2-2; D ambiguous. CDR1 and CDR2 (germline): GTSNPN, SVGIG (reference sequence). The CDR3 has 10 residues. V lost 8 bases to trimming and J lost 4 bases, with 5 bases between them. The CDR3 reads CARGTGELFF. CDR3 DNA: TGTGCCCGCGGCACCGGGGAGCTGTTTTTT.

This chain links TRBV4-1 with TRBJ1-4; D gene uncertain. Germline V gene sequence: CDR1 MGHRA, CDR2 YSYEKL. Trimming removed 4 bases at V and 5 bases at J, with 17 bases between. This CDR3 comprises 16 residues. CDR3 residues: CASSRLEELNNEKLFF. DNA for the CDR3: TGCGCCAGCAGCCGATTAGAAGAGCTGAACAATGAAAAACTGTTTTTT.

For the CDR3, the DNA is TGTGCCAGCAGCCGGACAGGGGGGTCTGGAAACACCATATATTTT. Protein sequence: CASSRTGGSGNTIYF. The chain carries TRBV7-9 and TRBJ1-3; 10 bases are a match to TRBD1. This CDR3 is built from 15 residues. V dropped 5 bases and J dropped 1; count of bases not matched to a gene: 2. The germline gives CDR1 SEHNR, CDR2 FQNEAQ (reference sequence).

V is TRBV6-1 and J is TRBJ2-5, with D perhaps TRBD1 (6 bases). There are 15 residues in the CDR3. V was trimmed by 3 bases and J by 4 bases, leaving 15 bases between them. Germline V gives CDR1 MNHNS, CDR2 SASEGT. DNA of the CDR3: TGTGCCAGCAGTGAGGTGGGGACACCGGTAGAGACCCAGTACTTC. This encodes CASSEVGTPVETQYF.

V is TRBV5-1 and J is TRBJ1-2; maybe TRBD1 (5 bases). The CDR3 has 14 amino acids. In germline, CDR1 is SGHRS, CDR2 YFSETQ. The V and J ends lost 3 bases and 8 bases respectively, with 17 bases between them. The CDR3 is CASSSLGGSEGYTF. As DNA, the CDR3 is TGCGCCAGCAGCTCTCTCGGGGGGTCAGAAGGCTACACCTTC.

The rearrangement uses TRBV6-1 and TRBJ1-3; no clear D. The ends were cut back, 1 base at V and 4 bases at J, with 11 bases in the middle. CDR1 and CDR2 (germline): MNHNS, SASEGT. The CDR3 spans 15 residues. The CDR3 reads CASSEGQPGGNTIYF. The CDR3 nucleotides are TGTGCCAGCAGTGAAGGGCAGCCAGGAGGAAACACCATATATTTT.

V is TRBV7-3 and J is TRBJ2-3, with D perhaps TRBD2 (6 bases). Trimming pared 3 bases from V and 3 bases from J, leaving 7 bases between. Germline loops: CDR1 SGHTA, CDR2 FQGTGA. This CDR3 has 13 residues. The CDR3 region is CASSLGRTDTQYF. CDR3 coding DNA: TGTGCCAGCAGCTTGGGGAGGACAGATACGCAGTATTTT.

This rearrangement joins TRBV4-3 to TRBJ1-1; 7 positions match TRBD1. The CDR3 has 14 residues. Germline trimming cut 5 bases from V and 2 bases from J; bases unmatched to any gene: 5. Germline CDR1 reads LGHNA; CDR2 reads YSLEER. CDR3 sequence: CASSATGSNTEAFF. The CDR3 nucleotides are TGCGCCAGCAGCGCGACAGGGTCCAACACTGAAGCTTTCTTT.

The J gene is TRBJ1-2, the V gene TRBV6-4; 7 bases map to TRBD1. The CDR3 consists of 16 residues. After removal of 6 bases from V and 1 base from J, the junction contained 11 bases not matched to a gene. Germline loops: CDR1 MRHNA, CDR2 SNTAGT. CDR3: CASRLARGPINYGYTF. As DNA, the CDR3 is TGTGCCAGCAGGCTGGCGAGGGGGCCGATTAACTATGGCTACACCTTC.

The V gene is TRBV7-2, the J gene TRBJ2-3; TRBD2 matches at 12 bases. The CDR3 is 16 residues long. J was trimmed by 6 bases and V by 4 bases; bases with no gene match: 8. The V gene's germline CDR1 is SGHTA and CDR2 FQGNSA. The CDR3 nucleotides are TGTGCCAGCAGCTCCGGACTAGCGGGATATGTGGATACGCAGTATTTT. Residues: CASSSGLAGYVDTQYF.

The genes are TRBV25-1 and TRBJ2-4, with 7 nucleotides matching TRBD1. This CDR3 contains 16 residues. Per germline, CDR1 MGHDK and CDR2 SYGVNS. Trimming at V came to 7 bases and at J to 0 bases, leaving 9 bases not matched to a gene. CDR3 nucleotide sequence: TGTGCCAGCACCGGAGAACAGGGGCAAGCCAAAAACATTCAGTACTTC. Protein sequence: CASTGEQGQAKNIQYF.

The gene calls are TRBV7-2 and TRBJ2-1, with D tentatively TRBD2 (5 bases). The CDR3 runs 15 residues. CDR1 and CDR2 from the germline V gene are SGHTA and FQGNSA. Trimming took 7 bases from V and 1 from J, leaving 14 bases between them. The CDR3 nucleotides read TGTGCCAGCACCTACGATCGGGGATCCTACAATGAGCAGTTCTTC. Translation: CASTYDRGSYNEQFF.

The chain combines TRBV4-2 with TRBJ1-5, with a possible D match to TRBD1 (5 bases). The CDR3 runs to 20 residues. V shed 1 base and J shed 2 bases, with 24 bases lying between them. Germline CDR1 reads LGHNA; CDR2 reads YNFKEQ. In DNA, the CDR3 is TGTGCCAGCAGCCAAGTTCAGGACACGGCCCCCTTTATCGGCAATCAGCCCCAGCATTTT. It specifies CASSQVQDTAPFIGNQPQHF.

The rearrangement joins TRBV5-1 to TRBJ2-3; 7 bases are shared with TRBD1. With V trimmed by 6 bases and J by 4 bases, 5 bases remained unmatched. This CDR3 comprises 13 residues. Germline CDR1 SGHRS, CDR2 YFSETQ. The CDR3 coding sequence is TGCGCCAGCAAAAAGGGGGCGTCAGATACGCAGTATTTT. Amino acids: CASKKGASDTQYF.

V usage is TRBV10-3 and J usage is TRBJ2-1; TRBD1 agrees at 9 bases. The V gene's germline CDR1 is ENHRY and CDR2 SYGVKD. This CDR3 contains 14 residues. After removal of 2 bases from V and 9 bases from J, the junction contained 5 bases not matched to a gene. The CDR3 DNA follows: TGTGCCATCAGTGAGGGGACAGGGCCCCGTGAGCAGTTCTTC. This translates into CAISEGTGPREQFF.

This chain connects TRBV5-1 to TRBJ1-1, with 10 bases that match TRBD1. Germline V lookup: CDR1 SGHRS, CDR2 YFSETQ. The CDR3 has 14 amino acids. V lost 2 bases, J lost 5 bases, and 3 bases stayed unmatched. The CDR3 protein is CASSFEDRGTEAFF. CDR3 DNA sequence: TGCGCCAGCAGCTTTGAGGACAGGGGGACTGAAGCTTTCTTT.

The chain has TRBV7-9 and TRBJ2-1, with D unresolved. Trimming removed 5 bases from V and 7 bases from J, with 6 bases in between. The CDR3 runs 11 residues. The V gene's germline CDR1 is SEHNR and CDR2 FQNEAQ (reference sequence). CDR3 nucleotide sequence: TGTGCCAGCAGCCCGGGTAATGAGCAGTTCTTC. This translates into CASSPGNEQFF.

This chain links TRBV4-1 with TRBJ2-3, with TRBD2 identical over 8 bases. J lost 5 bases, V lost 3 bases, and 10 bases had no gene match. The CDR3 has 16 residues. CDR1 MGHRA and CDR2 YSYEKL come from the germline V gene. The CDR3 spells CASSHPVGLAGDTQYF. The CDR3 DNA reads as TGCGCCAGCAGCCATCCAGTTGGGCTAGCGGGAGATACGCAGTATTTT.

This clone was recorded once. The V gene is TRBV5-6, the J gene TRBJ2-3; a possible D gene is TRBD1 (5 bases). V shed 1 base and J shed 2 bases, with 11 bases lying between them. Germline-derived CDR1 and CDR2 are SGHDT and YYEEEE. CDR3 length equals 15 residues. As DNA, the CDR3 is TGTGCCAGCAGCTTGTGGACAAGCTTCACAGATACGCAGTATTTT. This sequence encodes CASSLWTSFTDTQYF.